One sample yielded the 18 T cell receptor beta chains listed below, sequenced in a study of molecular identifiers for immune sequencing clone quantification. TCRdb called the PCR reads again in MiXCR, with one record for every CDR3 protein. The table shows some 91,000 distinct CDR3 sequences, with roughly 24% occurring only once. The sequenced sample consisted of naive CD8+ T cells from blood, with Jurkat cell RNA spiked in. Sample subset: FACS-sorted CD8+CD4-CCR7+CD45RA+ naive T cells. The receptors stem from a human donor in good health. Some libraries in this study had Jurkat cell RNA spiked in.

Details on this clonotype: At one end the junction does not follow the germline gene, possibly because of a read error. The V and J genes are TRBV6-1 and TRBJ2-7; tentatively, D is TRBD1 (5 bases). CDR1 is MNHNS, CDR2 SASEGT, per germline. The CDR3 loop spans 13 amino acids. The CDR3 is CASGEDSTYEQYF. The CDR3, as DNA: TGTGCCAGCGGTGAAGACAGCACCTACGAGCAGTACTTC.

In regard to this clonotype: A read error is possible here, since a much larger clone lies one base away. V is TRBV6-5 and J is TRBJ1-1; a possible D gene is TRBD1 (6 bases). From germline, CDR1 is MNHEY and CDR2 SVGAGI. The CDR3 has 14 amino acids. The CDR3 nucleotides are TGTGCCAGCAGTTACGGGGGGCTCAGCACTGAATCTTTCTTT. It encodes CASSYGGLSTESFF.

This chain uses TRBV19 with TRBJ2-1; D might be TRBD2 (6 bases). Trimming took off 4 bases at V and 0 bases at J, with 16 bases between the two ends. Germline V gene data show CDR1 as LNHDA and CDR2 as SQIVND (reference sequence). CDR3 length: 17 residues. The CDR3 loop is CASSTWTGRSSYNEQFF. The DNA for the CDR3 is TGTGCCAGTAGTACCTGGACTGGGAGGAGCTCCTACAATGAGCAGTTCTTC.

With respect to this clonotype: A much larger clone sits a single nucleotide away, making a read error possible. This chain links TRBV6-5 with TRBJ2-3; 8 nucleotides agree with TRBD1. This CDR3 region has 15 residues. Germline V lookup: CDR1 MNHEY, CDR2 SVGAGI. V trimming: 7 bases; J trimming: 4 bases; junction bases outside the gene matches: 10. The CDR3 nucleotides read TGTGCCAGCATTAGGGGCAGGGGGCGCGCAGATACGCAGTATTTT. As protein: CASIRGRGRADTQYF.

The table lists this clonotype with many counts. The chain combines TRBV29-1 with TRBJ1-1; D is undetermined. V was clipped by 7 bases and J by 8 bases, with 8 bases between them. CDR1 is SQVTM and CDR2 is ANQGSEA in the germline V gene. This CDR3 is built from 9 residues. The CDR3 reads CSAGSEAFF. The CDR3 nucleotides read TGCAGCGCAGGATCAGAAGCTTTCTTT.

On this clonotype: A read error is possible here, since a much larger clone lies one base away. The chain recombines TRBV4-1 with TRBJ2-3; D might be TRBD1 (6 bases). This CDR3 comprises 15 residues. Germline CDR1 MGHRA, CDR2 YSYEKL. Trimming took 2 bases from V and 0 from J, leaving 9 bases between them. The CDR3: CASSQTGTSTDTQYF. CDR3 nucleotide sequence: TGCGCCAGCAGCCAAACAGGGACCAGCACAGATACGCAGTATTTT.

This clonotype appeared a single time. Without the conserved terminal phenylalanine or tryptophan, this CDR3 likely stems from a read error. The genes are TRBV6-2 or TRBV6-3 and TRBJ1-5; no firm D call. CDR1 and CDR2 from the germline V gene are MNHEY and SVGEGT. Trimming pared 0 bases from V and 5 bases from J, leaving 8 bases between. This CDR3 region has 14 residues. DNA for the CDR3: TGTGCCAGCAGTTACTCCCGCCCCGATCAGCCCCAGCATCTT. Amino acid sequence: CASSYSRPDQPQHL.

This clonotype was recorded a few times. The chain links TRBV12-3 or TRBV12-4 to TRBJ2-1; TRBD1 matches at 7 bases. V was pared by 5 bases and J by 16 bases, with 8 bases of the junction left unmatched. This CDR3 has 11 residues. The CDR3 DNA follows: TGTGCCAGCAGTCGACAGGGCCCCCTCTTCTTC. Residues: CASSRQGPLFF.

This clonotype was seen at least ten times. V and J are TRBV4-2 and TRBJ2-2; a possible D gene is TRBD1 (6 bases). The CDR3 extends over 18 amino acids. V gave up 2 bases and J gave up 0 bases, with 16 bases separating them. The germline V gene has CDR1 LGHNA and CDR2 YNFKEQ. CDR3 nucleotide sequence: TGTGCCAGCAGCCAATTCAACGACAGGTCCACGAACACCGGGGAGCTGTTTTTT. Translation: CASSQFNDRSTNTGELFF.

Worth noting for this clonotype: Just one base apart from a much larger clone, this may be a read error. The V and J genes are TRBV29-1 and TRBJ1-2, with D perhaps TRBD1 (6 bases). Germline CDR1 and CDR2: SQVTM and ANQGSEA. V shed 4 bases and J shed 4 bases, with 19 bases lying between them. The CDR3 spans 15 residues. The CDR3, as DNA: TGCAGCGTTGTCGGGGGCATCGGAGCTATCTATGGCTACACCTTC. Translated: CSVVGGIGAIYGYTF.

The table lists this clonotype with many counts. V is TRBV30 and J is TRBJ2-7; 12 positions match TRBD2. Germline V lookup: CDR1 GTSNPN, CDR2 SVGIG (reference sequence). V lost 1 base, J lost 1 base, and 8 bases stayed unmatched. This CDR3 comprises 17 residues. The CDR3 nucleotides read TGTGCCTGGAGTGCCCAACCCACTAGCGGGGGGTCCTACGAGCAGTACTTC. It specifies CAWSAQPTSGGSYEQYF.

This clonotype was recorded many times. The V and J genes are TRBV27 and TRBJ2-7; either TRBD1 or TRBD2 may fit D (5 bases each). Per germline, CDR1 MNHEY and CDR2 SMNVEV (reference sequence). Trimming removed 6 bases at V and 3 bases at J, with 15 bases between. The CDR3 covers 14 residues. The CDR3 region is CASSRGTPHYEQYF. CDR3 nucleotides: TGTGCCAGCAGCCGAGGGACCCCCCACTACGAGCAGTACTTC.

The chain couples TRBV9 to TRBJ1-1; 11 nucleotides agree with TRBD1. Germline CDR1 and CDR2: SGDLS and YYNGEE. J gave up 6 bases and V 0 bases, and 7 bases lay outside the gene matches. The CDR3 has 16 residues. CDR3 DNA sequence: TGTGCCAGCAGCGTAGGGAGGGGACAGGGGGATGCTGAAGCTTTCTTT. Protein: CASSVGRGQGDAEAFF. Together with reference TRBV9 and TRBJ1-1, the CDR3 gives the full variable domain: DSGVTQTPKHLITATGQRVTLRCSPRSGDLSVYWYQQSLDQGLQFLIQYYNGEERAKGNILERFSAQQFPDLHSELNLSSLELGDSALYFCASSVGRGQGDAEAFFGQGTRLTVV.

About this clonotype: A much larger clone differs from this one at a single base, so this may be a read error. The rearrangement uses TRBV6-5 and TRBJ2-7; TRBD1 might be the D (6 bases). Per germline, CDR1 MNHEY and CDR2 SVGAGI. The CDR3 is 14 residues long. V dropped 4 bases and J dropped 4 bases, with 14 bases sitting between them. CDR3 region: CASSLARGGYEQYF. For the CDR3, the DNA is TGTGCCAGCAGTTTAGCCAGGGGTGGGTACGAGCAGTACTTC.

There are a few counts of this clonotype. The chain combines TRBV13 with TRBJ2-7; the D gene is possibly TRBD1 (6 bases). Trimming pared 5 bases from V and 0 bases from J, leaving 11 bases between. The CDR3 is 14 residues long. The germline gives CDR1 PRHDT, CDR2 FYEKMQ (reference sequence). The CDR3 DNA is TGTGCCAGCAGCCATGAGGACAGCTCCTACGAGCAGTACTTC. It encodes CASSHEDSSYEQYF.

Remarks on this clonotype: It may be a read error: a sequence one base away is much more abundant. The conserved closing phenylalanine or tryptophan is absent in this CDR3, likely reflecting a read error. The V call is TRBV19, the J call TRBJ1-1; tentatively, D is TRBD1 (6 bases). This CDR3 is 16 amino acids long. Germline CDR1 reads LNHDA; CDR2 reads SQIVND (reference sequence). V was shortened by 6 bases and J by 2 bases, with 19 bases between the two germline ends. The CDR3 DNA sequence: TGTGCCAGTAGCCCTGAAAGGGGGACTATAAACACTGAAGCTTTCATT. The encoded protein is CASSPERGTINTEAFI.

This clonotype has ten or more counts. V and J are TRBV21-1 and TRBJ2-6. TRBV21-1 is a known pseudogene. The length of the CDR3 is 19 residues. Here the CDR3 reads CASSKDRVGRCSGANVLTF. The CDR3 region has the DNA TGTGCCAGCAGCAAAGATCGAGTCGGCAGGTGCTCTGGGGCCAACGTCCTGACTTTC.

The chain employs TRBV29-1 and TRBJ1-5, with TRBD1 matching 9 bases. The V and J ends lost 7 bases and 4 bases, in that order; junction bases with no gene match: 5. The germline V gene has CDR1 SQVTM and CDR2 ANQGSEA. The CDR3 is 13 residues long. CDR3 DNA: TGCAGCGCTAGGACAGGGGTAAATCAGCCCCAGCATTTT. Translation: CSARTGVNQPQHF.